This TCR beta chain was identified in a study of CD8 T cells in ankylosing spondylitis (dated 2017 in TCRdb). Looking at the study overall: The study profiled T cell receptor beta repertoires in healthy donors and ankylosing spondylitis patients to find disease-linked TCR variants. The whole study cohort included over 85 healthy donors and 25 ankylosing spondylitis patients. Peripheral blood was sampled, and synovial fluid was also collected from ankylosing spondylitis patients. What the authors observed across the whole study: Some of the motif variants had been reported before in the synovial fluid and blood of reactive arthritis patients, a finding that suggests common disease-initiation mechanisms. The disease-linked clones showed a CD8+ phenotype and occurred at relatively low frequencies in peripheral blood. The disease-linked clones were reported to be significantly enriched in matched synovial fluid samples from ankylosing spondylitis patients. Blood from ankylosing spondylitis patients appeared to be characterized by a TCR beta motif made up of fewer than ten highly homologous amino acid variants.

At the junction V is shortened by 3 bases and J by 1 base, with 10 bases in between. The CDR3, cysteine through phenylalanine, is 14 amino acids long. Only CDR3 DNA remains: 42 bases, in frame from the first base. CDR1 and CDR2 are drawn from the germline V gene: SGHTA, FQGNSA. The run used an Illumina HiSeq 2500. Quantitative 5'-RACE with molecular barcodes was the method used to prepare the TCR beta libraries. Processing in the source paper ran as follows. A new computational method based on a probabilistic model of VDJ rearrangement was used to identify disease-linked TCR variants. The public reads were run again by TCRdb, first through fastp at Q25 and then through MiXCR, and only productive beta chains were kept. Rows are combined by CDR3 protein, so each entry shows the most common genes and DNA. In this record, the V and J calls reflect TCRdb's handling and not the investigators' own analysis. This sample has around 220,000 distinct CDR3 sequences in its table, and under 12% of those were observed once. The ten largest clonotypes hold roughly a fifth of the sample.

This clonotype was seen ten or more times. Its specific antigen is unknown. Base qualities are not provided; no much larger clone lies one nucleotide away. The sequencing sample was made of blood, either unsorted or a sorted T cell fraction (not recorded which). The receptor comes from a male donor with ankylosing spondylitis or in good health (not recorded which). This chain is built from TRBV7-2 and TRBJ2-7; the D region possibly corresponds to TRBD2 (6 bases align). The CDR3 here reads CASSFTGRSYEQYF. The DNA sequence follows: TGTGCCAGCAGCTTTACCGGGAGATCCTACGAGCAGTACTTC.